This T cell receptor (beta chain) stems from a study of blood T cell repertoires in COVID-19. Study-level information: The origin of the acute and convalescent COVID-19 samples was the United States, Italy and Spain.

Trimming removed 5 bases from V and 6 bases from J, with 17 bases in between. The CDR3 has 14 residues. Germline CDR1 and CDR2: SEHNR and FQNEAQ (reference sequence). The protocol was immunoSEQ multiplex PCR, while the TCRdb copy is restricted to in-frame clones and leaves out a portion. The table lists 200,000 to 300,000 clones, roughly 89% of them singletons. Input material: peripheral blood. The chain carries TRBV7-9 and TRBJ2-7; possibly TRBD2 for D (5 bases). The clonotype comes from a woman between 40 and 55 years old who had recovered from COVID-19. CDR3 DNA: TGTGCCAGCAGCCAGAGGCAGGACCGGGGCGAGCAGTACTTC. It specifies CASSQRQDRGEQYF. The complete variable domain, with remaining parts taken from reference TRBV7-9 and TRBJ2-7, reads DTGVSQNPRHKITKRGQNVTFRCDPISEHNRLYWYRQTLGQGPEFLTYFQNEAQLEKSRLLSDRFSAERPKGSFSTLEIQRTEQGDSAMYLCASSQRQDRGEQYFGPGTRLTVT.